This T cell receptor beta chain was recovered during a study of CD8 T cells in ankylosing spondylitis. For TCR beta, libraries came from quantitative 5'-RACE with molecular barcodes. A single record per CDR3 protein comes from TCRdb applying MiXCR to the 5' RACE reads. The sample yields approximately 250,000 distinct CDR3 sequences, under 12% seen once. General study results and limits: In the blood and synovial fluid of reactive arthritis, some motif variants had been previously reported. Significant enrichment of disease-linked clones was reported in matched ankylosing spondylitis synovial fluid. Several highly homologous variants formed a TCR beta motif that appeared characteristic of ankylosing spondylitis blood.

Notes on this clonotype: Antigen: not known.

The length of the CDR3 is 17 residues. V was cut by 4 bases and J by 6 bases, with 22 bases left in between. The germline CDR1 and CDR2 sequences are PRHDT and FYEKMQ (reference sequence). The chain carries TRBV13 and TRBJ2-1, with D possibly TRBD2 on 5 matching bases. This receptor was obtained from a male donor with ankylosing spondylitis or in good health (not recorded which). Sequencing input: blood, either unsorted or a sorted T cell fraction (not recorded which). In DNA form, the CDR3 reads TGTGCCAGCAGCTCCTCGGGGATCCCAATCAAGAGCAATGAGCAGTTCTTC. As protein: CASSSSGIPIKSNEQFF.